One T cell receptor beta chain is described in this entry. This clonotype was seen repeatedly, ten times or more. The clone's antigen remains unknown. It has no much larger one-base neighbor in the sample; base qualities were not kept. This record belongs to a study of low-dose radiotherapy and immunotherapy resistance in tumors (dated by TCRdb to between 2021 and 2024). With respect to the entire study: Patients in Cohort 1 were given 0.5 Gy per fraction every 2 weeks, and the prescribed total PTV dose was 6.5 Gy. In Cohort 2, 1 Gy per fraction was delivered every two weeks, for a total of 13 Gy over 26 weeks. Patients were given nivolumab as a 240 mg flat dose every two weeks and ipilimumab at 1 mg/kg every six weeks, with both drugs delivered intravenously. Cyclophosphamide 200 mg/m2 was administered intravenously every two weeks, one day before each radiation and immunotherapy administration. Starting on cycle 1 day 1, patients took 300 mg of aspirin by mouth once a day for four cycles. No randomization into treatment groups was done for the people taking part in the trial. Eight patients were included in the translational analysis: three from the first dose cohort and the first five from the second dose cohort.

CDR1 and CDR2 are drawn from the germline V gene: SNHLY, FYNNEI. CDR3 length: 11 amino acids, cysteine to phenylalanine. Only the CDR3 DNA is retained, 33 bases long and in frame from the first base. V is reduced by 6 bases and J by 13 bases, leaving a spacing of 13 bases between them. The data were produced on an Illumina HiSeq 2500. First-strand cDNA was synthesized with Superscript III and a set of TRAV- and TRBV-specific primers, covering both TCRalpha and TCRbeta chains. TCRs were amplified with Phusion for 15 to 25 PCR cycles using a constant-region primer together with the adapter attached to the V primers. The MessageAmp II aRNA Amplification Kit was used to amplify the isolated mRNA, with in vitro transcription run for about 15 hours at 37 degrees C. The Dynabeads mRNA DIRECT Purification Kit was used to isolate the mRNA for TCR sequencing. Indexed Illumina adapters were added in a second Phusion PCR of about 24 cycles, after which AMPure XP beads were used to purify the products. On the authors' methods: Using custom Perl scripts, TCR sequences encoding the same protein were pooled, out-of-frame sequences were removed, and the abundance of each clonotype was computed. Any TCR sequence backed by just one read was left out of the analysis. Repertoire metrics included Shannon entropy, Gini index, clonality, richness, and frequency of TCRs shared between repertoires. Starting from the raw public reads, TCRdb applied fastp trimming at Q25, assembled clones with MiXCR and retained in-frame beta chains. Entries that share a CDR3 protein sequence are merged under the most common genes and DNA. What appears here as the V and J calls and clone size reflects TCRdb's work, not the paper's. The sample records more than 50,000 distinct CDR3 sequences, about 23% of which are singletons. Jointly, the top ten make up 5.5% to 6% of the sample.

Interpreted using the paper, the time point label stands for: before trial treatment. The donors came from RACIN, which was a single-arm phase I dose-escalation trial that paired nivolumab and ipilimumab with aspirin, low-dose cyclophosphamide and low-dose radiotherapy. Patients with advanced, TIL-negative solid tumors were considered eligible. This receptor was identified in a male donor with prostate cancer. Sequences were derived from PBMCs, sampled before treatment. The rearranged segments are TRBV2 and TRBJ2-1; TRBD2 is perhaps the D gene, given 6 matching bases. The CDR3 loop reads CASRGGIYQFF. The nucleotide sequence reads TGTGCCAGCAGGGGGGGTATTTATCAGTTCTTC. With the portions outside the CDR3 filled from the reference TRBV2 and TRBJ2-1 genes, the complete variable region becomes EPEVTQTPSHQVTQMGQEVILRCVPISNHLYFYWYRQILGQKVEFLVSFYNNEISEKSEIFDDQFSVERPDGSNFTLKIRSTKLEDSAMYFCASRGGIYQFFGPGTRLTVL.